This T cell receptor (beta chain) was observed in a study of cytomegalovirus exposure and HLA in healthy donors. Background on the study: Among 398 genotyped donors, roughly 80% fell in the Caucasian-associated ancestry cluster.

This clone was seen just once. The antigen is not known. Both 60 Vbeta primers and 13 Jbeta primers went into the PCR. Sequencing was performed with immunoSEQ multiplex PCR; in TCRdb, only in-frame clones are kept and a portion is missing. The data show 210,000 or so clones, over 65% seen once. Study conclusions and caveats: A later analysis found that most CMV-associated TCR beta chains appeared HLA-restricted.

The material sequenced was PBMCs. This clonotype was sampled from a man between 40 and 49 years old in good health and CMV-seronegative.

The CDR3 nucleotides are TGTGCCAGCTCACCGAACCCACAGGGGGACTACGAGCAGTACTTC. It translates to CASSPNPQGDYEQYF. The genes are TRBV18 and TRBJ2-7, with 8 positions matching TRBD1. CDR1 KGHSH and CDR2 LQKENI come from the germline V gene. This CDR3 region has 15 residues. The V segment lost 3 bases and the J segment 3 bases; nucleotides outside the gene matches: 7.